This T cell receptor (beta chain) was captured in a study of glioma-infiltrating T cells after dendritic cell vaccination. The time point here: after dendritic cell vaccination, including at tumor progression/relapse. V shed 5 bases, J shed 2 bases, and the junction held 12 bases outside the gene matches. CDR1 is MRHNA, CDR2 SNTAGT, per germline. The CDR3 extends over 17 amino acids. The method was immunoSEQ multiplex PCR; TCRdb's version includes in-frame clones alone and lacks a portion of them. Of about 64,000 clones listed, more than 75% are singletons. Findings of the study overall: Longer survival after dendritic cell vaccination followed higher pretreatment TIL content.

Remarks on this clone: Its antigen is not identified.

This TCR was recovered from a human donor with glioblastoma. The sample here was blood, taken after dendritic cell vaccination. The chain couples TRBV6-4 to TRBJ2-3; 8 bases fit TRBD2. CDR3 residues: CASSLRAGGHPTDTQYF. The CDR3 nucleotides are TGTGCCAGCAGTCTCCGCGCGGGGGGTCACCCCACAGATACGCAGTATTTT.